These 10 T cell receptor beta chains were sequenced from one sample in a study of blood T cell repertoires in COVID-19. Assay used: immunoSEQ multiplex PCR; TCRdb lists only in-frame clones, some missing. In the table there are around 290,000 clones, approximately 86% of which are singletons. Sequenced material: peripheral blood. These receptors all stem from a woman in her seventies with COVID-19, enrolled during active disease.

This chain links TRBV24-1 with TRBJ1-4; D unclear. The germline V and J ends were trimmed by 3 bases and 0 bases, with 10 bases remaining between them. The CDR3 runs to 16 residues. From germline, CDR1 is KGHDR and CDR2 SFDVKD. CDR3 in amino acids: CATSDPRGATNEKLFF. DNA for the CDR3: TGTGCCACCAGTGATCCCCGGGGTGCAACTAATGAAAAACTGTTTTTT.

The count of this clone is one. The J gene is TRBJ1-1, the V gene TRBV5-8, with D possibly matching TRBD1 (5 bases). Per germline, CDR1 SGHTS and CDR2 YDEGEE. CDR3 length equals 11 residues. V was trimmed by 5 bases and J by 7 bases, leaving 9 bases between them. In DNA, the CDR3 is TGTGCCAGCAGATATACAGGTGAAGCTTTCTTT. The encoded protein is CASRYTGEAFF. The complete variable domain, with remaining parts taken from reference TRBV5-8 and TRBJ1-1, reads EAGVTQSPTHLIKTRGQQATLRCSPISGHTSVYWYQQALGLGLQFLLWYDEGEERNRGNFPPRFSGRQFPNYSSELNVNALELEDSALYLCASRYTGEAFFGQGTRLTVV.

V is TRBV29-1 and J is TRBJ2-4; 8 bases are a match to TRBD2. CDR3 length equals 14 residues. V lost 5 bases to trimming and J lost 0 bases; unmatched junction nucleotides: 3. CDR1 is SQVTM and CDR2 is ANQGSEA in the germline V gene. Here the CDR3 reads CSVYSGVAKNIQYF. The CDR3 coding sequence is TGCAGCGTTTATAGCGGGGTAGCCAAAAACATTCAGTACTTC.

This clone has just a few counts. The rearrangement joins TRBV5-1 to TRBJ2-2; TRBD2 matches 7 bases. The CDR3 consists of 15 residues. From germline, CDR1 is SGHRS and CDR2 YFSETQ. V lost 4 bases and J lost 1; bases outside the gene matches: 4. The DNA of the CDR3 is TGCGCCAGCAGCGTTACGGGGGGGAACACCGGGGAGCTGTTTTTT. This sequence encodes CASSVTGGNTGELFF. The full variable domain, completed using reference TRBV5-1 and TRBJ2-2, is KAGVTQTPRYLIKTRGQQVTLSCSPISGHRSVSWYQQTPGQGLQFLFEYFSETQRNKGNFPGRFSGRQFSNSRSEMNVSTLELGDSALYLCASSVTGGNTGELFFGEGSRLTVL.

This clone was counted between two and nine times. The rearrangement links TRBV7-6 to TRBJ2-7; D gene unclear. This CDR3 has 15 amino acids. Germline-derived CDR1 and CDR2 are SGHVS and FNYEAQ. Trimming left V 1 base short and J 0 bases short, with 10 bases between. The CDR3 nucleotides are TGTGCCAGCAGCTTAGGAGATGGAGACTCCTACGAGCAGTACTTC. Translation: CASSLGDGDSYEQYF.

This clone was seen a handful of times. V is TRBV6-6 and J is TRBJ1-2; TRBD1 might be the D (5 bases). The V end lost 0 bases, the J end lost 6 bases, and 14 bases lay between the germline ends. CDR3 length: 15 amino acids. The germline V gene has CDR1 MNHNY and CDR2 SVGAGI (reference sequence). CDR3 nucleotide sequence: TGTGCCAGCAGTTACTCGGGCCCGGGGGTGGATGGCTACACCTTC. Translated: CASSYSGPGVDGYTF.

The J gene is TRBJ1-5, the V gene TRBV5-1, with 8 bases identical to TRBD1. V lost 2 bases, J lost 7 bases, and 5 bases stayed unmatched. Germline V lookup: CDR1 SGHRS, CDR2 YFSETQ. The CDR3 loop spans 14 amino acids. CDR3 nucleotide sequence: TGCGCCAGCAGCTTCGAGACAGGGGCCCAGCCCCAGCATTTT. Its protein is CASSFETGAQPQHF.

CDR3 sequence (DNA): TGTGCCAGCAGCTTCCGGGACTCTTACTTC. Translated: CASSFRDSYF. The chain is built from TRBV3-1 (or the pseudogene TRBV3-2) and TRBJ2-7, with a tentative D call TRBD2 (6 bases). This CDR3 is 10 amino acids long. The V end was cut by 5 bases, the J end by 13 bases, with 12 bases between. Germline CDR1 reads LGHDT; CDR2 reads YNNKEL (reference sequence).

CDR3 amino acids: CASSQEDGSPNYGYTF. In DNA form, the CDR3 reads TGTGCCAGCAGCCAAGAGGACGGGAGCCCTAACTATGGCTACACCTTC. This rearrangement joins TRBV4-2 to TRBJ1-2; D is unresolved. The V end lost 0 bases, the J end lost 0 bases, and 11 bases lay between the germline ends. Germline loops: CDR1 LGHNA, CDR2 YNFKEQ. The CDR3 is 16 amino acids.

The genes are TRBV5-1 and TRBJ1-6; D is possibly TRBD1 (6 bases). The germline V and J ends were trimmed by 0 bases and 8 bases, with 12 bases remaining between them. Germline CDR1 reads SGHRS; CDR2 reads YFSETQ. The length of the CDR3 is 15 residues. CDR3 protein: CASSLDRVPDSPLHF. The CDR3 DNA follows: TGCGCCAGCAGCTTGGACAGGGTTCCCGATTCACCCCTCCACTTT.